This T cell receptor (beta chain) emerged from a study of shared clonotypes between healthy human individuals. CDR3 length: 12 residues. Between the trimmed V and J ends, which lost 7 bases and 6 bases, there was a span of 9 bases. The germline gives CDR1 MNHEY, CDR2 SVGAGI. Sequencing used immunoSEQ multiplex PCR; TCRdb keeps in-frame clones, though not all of them. The table lists 2.5 million or so clones, 90% to 95% of them singletons. The rearrangement joins TRBV6-5 to TRBJ2-2; D is tentatively TRBD1 or TRBD2 (5 bases each). The sequencing input was naive CD4+ T cells sorted from blood. Subset of the sample: CD45RA+ positively selected. This receptor was identified in a man between 18 and 35 years old in good health. This chain's CDR3 is CASMRGAGELFF. DNA of the CDR3: TGTGCCAGCATGAGAGGGGCCGGGGAGCTGTTTTTT.